This T cell receptor (beta chain) was identified during a study of T-cell memory formation after mild COVID-19. Study at large: TCR clustering was largely donor specific. Broader study findings: For contracting clones, CD4+ ones sat mainly in CM and EM, CD8+ in EMRA. CD4/CD8 balance characterized clones contracting day 15 to 85, and CD4+ skew characterized later expanders.

TCRdb recomputed calls from the 5' RACE reads with MiXCR, one row per CDR3 protein. The profile shows more than 110,000 distinct CDR3 sequences, almost 25% of them singletons. This clonotype was seen more than once but under ten times. Its antigen is currently unknown. The V gene lost 5 bases and the J gene lost 5 bases, with 18 bases spanning the gap. CDR3 size: 15 residues. CDR1 is SEHNR and CDR2 is FQNEAQ in the germline V gene (reference sequence). The sequence was collected from an adult woman who had mild COVID-19 (a few samples of this study predate the infection). Cell type and time point are not known. The chain has TRBV7-9 and TRBJ2-5; D perhaps matches TRBD1 (6 bases). The source material was PBMCs or a T cell subset sorted from them (not recorded which). CDR3 in amino acids: CASSPLQGSGETQYF. CDR3 DNA: TGTGCCAGCAGCCCGTTACAGGGTTCGGGGGAGACCCAGTACTTC.